The next 5 T cell receptor beta chains were all read from a single sample in a study of long-term antiretroviral therapy in people with HIV (dated by TCRdb to the early 2020s). Sequencing of the TRB variable region was done with the immunoSEQ hsTCRB v3.0 assay at survey level resolution. The clones in this table, taken by TCRdb from immuneACCESS, are in-frame only. Not every clone is retained; where verified, under half of the shortfall comes from an unresolved V gene, and the cause of the rest is unknown. For this sample there are 30,000 or so clones; under 85% appear just once. The ten largest clonotypes hold 3% to 3.5% of the sample. This sample comprised unsorted PBMCs, obtained 3 years after starting antiretroviral therapy. The receptors were sampled from a middle-aged man with HIV.

This clone was seen just once. J is TRBJ2-7 and V is TRBV9, with a weak D call TRBD2 (6 bases). The germline V gene has CDR1 SGDLS and CDR2 YYNGEE. V was pared by 4 bases and J by 7 bases, with 9 bases between. The CDR3 consists of 11 residues. This CDR3 reads CASSPGREQYF. As DNA, the CDR3 is TGTGCCAGCAGCCCTGGGAGGGAGCAGTACTTC.

The chain uses TRBV19 and TRBJ1-5; D not resolved. V was trimmed by 6 bases and J by 6 bases, leaving 12 bases between them. The CDR3 has 13 amino acids. Germline-derived CDR1 and CDR2 are LNHDA and SQIVND (reference sequence). The CDR3 nucleotides are TGTGCCAGTAGGCCGGGCCTTGTTCAGCCCCAGCATTTT. This sequence encodes CASRPGLVQPQHF.

This chain uses TRBV7-8 with TRBJ1-4, with D tentatively TRBD1 (6 bases). Between the trimmed V and J ends, which lost 4 bases and 3 bases, there was a span of 12 bases. The CDR3 totals 15 residues. In germline, CDR1 is SGHVS, CDR2 FQNEAQ. Here the CDR3 reads CASSSSGVANEKLFF. CDR3 DNA sequence: TGTGCCAGCAGCTCATCAGGGGTGGCTAATGAAAAACTGTTTTTT.

V and J are TRBV7-9 and TRBJ2-7; D possibly corresponds to TRBD1 (6 bases). Germline V gene lookup returns CDR1 SEHNR and CDR2 FQNEAQ (reference sequence). V shed 5 bases and J shed 5 bases, with 19 bases lying between them. The CDR3 contains 15 residues. CDR3 nucleotides: TGTGCCAGCAGCCGGAAAACAGGGAAAAGCAACGAGCAGTACTTC. Protein product: CASSRKTGKSNEQYF.

This chain joins TRBV4-3 and TRBJ2-1; D is perhaps TRBD1 (6 bases). Deletions cut 0 bases from V and 0 bases from J, with 9 bases between. Germline V gene sequence: CDR1 LGHNA, CDR2 YSLEER. This CDR3 spans 16 amino acids. The CDR3 bases are TGCGCCAGCAGCCAAGACCAAGGGGGCTCCTACAATGAGCAGTTCTTC. Its translation is CASSQDQGGSYNEQFF.